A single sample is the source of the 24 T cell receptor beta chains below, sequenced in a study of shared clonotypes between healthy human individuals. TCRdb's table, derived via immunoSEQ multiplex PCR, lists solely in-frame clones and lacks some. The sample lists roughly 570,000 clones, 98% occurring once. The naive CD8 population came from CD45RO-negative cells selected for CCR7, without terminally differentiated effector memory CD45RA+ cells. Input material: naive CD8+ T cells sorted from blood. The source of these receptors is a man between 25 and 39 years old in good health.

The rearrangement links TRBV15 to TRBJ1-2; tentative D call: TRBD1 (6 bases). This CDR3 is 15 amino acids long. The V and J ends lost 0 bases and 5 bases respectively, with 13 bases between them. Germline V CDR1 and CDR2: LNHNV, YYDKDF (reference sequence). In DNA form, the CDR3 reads TGTGCCACCAGCAGAGAGGGGGCTCGAGGATATGGCTACACCTTC. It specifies CATSREGARGYGYTF.

The CDR3 is CASSLVGGLRNTGELFF. The CDR3 nucleotides read TGTGCCAGCAGCTTAGTGGGGGGCCTTAGGAACACCGGGGAGCTGTTTTTT. The chain employs TRBV7-9 and TRBJ2-2, with D perhaps assigned TRBD1 or TRBD2 (6 bases each). Trimming took off 1 base at V and 1 base at J, with 13 bases between the two ends. CDR3 length: 17 amino acids. The germline V gene has CDR1 SEHNR and CDR2 FQNEAQ (reference sequence).

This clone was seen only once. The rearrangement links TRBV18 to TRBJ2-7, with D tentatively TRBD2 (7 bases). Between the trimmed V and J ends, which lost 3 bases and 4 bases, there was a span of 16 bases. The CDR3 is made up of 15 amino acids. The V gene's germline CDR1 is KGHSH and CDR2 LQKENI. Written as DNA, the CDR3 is TGTGCCAGCTCACCGGGGGCGGGAGCTAATTACGAGCAGTACTTC. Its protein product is CASSPGAGANYEQYF.

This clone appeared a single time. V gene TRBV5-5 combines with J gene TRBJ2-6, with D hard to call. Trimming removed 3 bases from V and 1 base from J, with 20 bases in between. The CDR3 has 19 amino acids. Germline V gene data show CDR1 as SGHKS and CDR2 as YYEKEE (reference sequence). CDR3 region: CASSSSSMGTMSGANVLTF. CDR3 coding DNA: TGTGCCAGCAGCTCGAGTTCGATGGGTACGATGTCTGGGGCCAACGTCCTGACTTTC. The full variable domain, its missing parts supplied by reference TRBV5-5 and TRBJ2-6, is DAGVTQSPTHLIKTRGQQVTLRCSPISGHKSVSWYQQVLGQGPQFIFQYYEKEERGRGNFPDRFSARQFPNYSSELNVNALLLGDSALYLCASSSSSMGTMSGANVLTFGAGSRLTVL.

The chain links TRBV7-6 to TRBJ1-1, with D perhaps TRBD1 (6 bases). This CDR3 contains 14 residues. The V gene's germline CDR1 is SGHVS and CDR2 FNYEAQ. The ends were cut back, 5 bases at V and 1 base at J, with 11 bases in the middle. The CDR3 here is CASSPGVRNTEAFF. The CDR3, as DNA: TGTGCCAGCAGCCCAGGGGTTAGGAACACTGAAGCTTTCTTT.

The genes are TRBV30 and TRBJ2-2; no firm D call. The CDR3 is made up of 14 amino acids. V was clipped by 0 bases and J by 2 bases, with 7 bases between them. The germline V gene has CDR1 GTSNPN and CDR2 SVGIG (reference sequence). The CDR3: CAWSVGLNTGELFF. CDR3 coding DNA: TGTGCCTGGAGTGTCGGCCTAAACACCGGGGAGCTGTTTTTT.

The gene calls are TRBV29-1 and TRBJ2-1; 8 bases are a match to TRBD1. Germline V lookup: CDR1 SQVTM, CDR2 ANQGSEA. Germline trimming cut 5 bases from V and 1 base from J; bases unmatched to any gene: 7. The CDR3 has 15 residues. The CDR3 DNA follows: TGCAGCGTTCAGGGGGCAGTAAGGTCCTACAATGAGCAGTTCTTC. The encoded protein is CSVQGAVRSYNEQFF.

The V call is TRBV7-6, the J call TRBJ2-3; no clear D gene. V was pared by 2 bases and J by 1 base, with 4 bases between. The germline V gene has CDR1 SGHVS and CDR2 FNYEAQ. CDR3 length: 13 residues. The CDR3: CASSLLRTDTQYF. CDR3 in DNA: TGTGCCAGCAGCTTACTTCGCACAGATACGCAGTATTTT. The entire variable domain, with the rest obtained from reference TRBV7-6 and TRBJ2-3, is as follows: GAGVSQSPRYKVTKRGQDVALRCDPISGHVSLYWYRQALGQGPEFLTYFNYEAQQDKSGLPNDRFSAERPEGSISTLTIQRTEQRDSAMYRCASSLLRTDTQYFGPGTRLTVL.

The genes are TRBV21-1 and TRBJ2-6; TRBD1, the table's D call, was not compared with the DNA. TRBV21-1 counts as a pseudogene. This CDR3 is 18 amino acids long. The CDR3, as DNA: TGTGCCAGCAGCAAATACCACAGGGGGGTATCTGGGGCCAACGTCCTGACTTTC. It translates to CASSKYHRGVSGANVLTF.

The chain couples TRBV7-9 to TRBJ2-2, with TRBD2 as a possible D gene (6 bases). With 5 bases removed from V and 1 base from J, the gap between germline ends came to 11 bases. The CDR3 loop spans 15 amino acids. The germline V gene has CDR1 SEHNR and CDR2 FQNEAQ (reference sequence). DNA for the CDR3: TGTGCCAGCAGCGAACCTAGCGAGAACACCGGGGAGCTGTTTTTT. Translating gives CASSEPSENTGELFF.

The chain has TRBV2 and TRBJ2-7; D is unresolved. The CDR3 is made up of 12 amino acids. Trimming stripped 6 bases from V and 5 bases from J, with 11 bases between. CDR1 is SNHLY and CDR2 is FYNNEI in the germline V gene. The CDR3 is CASRVIIHEQYF. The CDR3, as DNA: TGTGCCAGCAGAGTTATAATCCACGAGCAGTACTTC.

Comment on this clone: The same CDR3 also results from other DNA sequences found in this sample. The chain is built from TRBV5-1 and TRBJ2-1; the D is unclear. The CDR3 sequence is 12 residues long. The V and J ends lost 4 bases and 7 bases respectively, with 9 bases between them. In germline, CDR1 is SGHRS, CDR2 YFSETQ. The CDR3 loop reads CASSLLDNEQFF. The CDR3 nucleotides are TGCGCCAGCAGCCTGTTAGATAATGAGCAGTTCTTC. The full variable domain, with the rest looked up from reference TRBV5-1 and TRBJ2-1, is KAGVTQTPRYLIKTRGQQVTLSCSPISGHRSVSWYQQTPGQGLQFLFEYFSETQRNKGNFPGRFSGRQFSNSRSEMNVSTLELGDSALYLCASSLLDNEQFFGPGTRLTVL.

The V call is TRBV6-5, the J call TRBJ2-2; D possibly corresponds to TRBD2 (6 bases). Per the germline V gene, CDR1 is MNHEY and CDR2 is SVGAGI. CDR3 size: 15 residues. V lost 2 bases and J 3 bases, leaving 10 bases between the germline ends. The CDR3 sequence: CASSYGGWDTGELFF. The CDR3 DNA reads TGTGCCAGCAGTTACGGGGGGTGGGACACCGGGGAGCTGTTTTTT.

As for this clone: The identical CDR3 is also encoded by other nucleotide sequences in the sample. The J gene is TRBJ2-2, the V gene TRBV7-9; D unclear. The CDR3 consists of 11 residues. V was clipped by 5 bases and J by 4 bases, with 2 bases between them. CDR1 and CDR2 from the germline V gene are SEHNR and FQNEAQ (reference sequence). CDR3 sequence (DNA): TGTGCCAGCAGCACCACCGGGGAGCTGTTTTTT. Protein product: CASSTTGELFF.

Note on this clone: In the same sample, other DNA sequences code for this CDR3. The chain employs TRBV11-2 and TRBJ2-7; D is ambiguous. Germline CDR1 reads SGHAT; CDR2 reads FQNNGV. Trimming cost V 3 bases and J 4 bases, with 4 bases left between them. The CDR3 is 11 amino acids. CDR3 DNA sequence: TGTGCCAGCAGCTTCTCTTACGAGCAGTACTTC. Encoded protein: CASSFSYEQYF.

The DNA for the CDR3 is TGCGCCAGCAGCCAAGATATTCGGGAGACTTATTTCGAGCAGTACTTC. It is translated as CASSQDIRETYFEQYF. This rearrangement joins TRBV4-1 to TRBJ2-7, with D perhaps matching TRBD2 (6 bases). CDR1 and CDR2 (germline): MGHRA, YSYEKL. The CDR3 has 16 residues. V was trimmed by 0 bases and J by 6 bases, leaving 18 bases between them.

The CDR3 nucleotides read TGTGCCAGCAGCGGTAGCGGGAGGCAGAGCACCGGGGAGCTGTTTTTT. It yields the protein CASSGSGRQSTGELFF. This rearrangement joins TRBV7-9 to TRBJ2-2; TRBD2 agrees at 10 bases. CDR1 is SEHNR and CDR2 is FQNEAQ in the germline V gene (reference sequence). The V gene end was trimmed by 5 bases and the J gene end by 4 bases; junction bases not matched to a gene: 7. There are 16 residues in the CDR3.

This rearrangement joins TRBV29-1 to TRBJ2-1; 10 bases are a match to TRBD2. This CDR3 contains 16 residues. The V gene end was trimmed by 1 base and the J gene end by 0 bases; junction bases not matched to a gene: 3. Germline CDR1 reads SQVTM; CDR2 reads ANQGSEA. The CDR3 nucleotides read TGCAGCGTTGAAGGTGCTAGCGGGAGCTCCTACAATGAGCAGTTCTTC. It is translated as CSVEGASGSSYNEQFF.

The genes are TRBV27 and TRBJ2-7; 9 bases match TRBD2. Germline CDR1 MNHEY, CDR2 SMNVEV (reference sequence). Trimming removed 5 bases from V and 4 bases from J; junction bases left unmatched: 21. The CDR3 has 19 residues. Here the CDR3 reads CASSPRSGASGIVMYEQYF. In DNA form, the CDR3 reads TGTGCCAGCAGTCCCCGCTCGGGGGCTAGCGGGATTGTTATGTACGAGCAGTACTTC.

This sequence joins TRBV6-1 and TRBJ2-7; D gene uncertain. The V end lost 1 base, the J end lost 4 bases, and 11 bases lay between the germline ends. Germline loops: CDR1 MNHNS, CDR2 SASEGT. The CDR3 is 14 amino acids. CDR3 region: CASSEVVVLYEQYF. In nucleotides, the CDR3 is TGTGCCAGCAGTGAAGTAGTTGTTCTTTACGAGCAGTACTTC.

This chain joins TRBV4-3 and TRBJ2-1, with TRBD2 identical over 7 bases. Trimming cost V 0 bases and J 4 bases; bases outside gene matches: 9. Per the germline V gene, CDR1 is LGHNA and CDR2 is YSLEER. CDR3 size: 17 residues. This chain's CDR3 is CASSQEPSGSGYNEQFF. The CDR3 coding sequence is TGCGCCAGCAGCCAAGAGCCTAGCGGATCTGGGTACAATGAGCAGTTCTTC.

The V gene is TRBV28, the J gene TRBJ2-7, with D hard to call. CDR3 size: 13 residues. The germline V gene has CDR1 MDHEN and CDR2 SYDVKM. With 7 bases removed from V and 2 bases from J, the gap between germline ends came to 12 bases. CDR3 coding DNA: TGTGCCAGCACGAGGAGCTTCCCCTACGAGCAGTACTTC. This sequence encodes CASTRSFPYEQYF.

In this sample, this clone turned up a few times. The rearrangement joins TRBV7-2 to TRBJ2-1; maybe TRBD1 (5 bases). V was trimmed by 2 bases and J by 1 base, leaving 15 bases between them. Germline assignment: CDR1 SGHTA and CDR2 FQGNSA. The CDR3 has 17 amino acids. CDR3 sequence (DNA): TGTGCCAGCAGCTTACGGCCACAGGTGGTTTCCTACAATGAGCAGTTCTTC. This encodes CASSLRPQVVSYNEQFF.

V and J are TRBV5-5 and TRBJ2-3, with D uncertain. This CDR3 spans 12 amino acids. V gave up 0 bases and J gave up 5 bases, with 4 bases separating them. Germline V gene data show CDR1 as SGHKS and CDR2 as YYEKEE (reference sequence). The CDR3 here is CASSLVGDTQYF. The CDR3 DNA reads TGTGCCAGCAGCTTGGTGGGAGATACGCAGTATTTT.